Detailed here is one T cell receptor beta chain. As yet, its antigen is unknown. CDR1 and CDR2 from the germline V gene are SGHAT and FQNNGV. The CDR3 is 15 amino acids. With V trimmed by 4 bases and J by 4 bases, 7 bases remained unmatched. PCR used 60 Vbeta primers and 13 Jbeta primers. Using immunoSEQ multiplex PCR, the repertoire was profiled, and TCRdb retains in-frame clones only, with some absent. The data contain around 30,000 clones, approximately 87% of them singletons. This specimen belongs to a study of cytomegalovirus exposure and HLA in healthy donors. Study outcomes and limitations: Apparent HLA restriction characterized most CMV-associated TCR beta chains in a later analysis. Cytomegalovirus association was listed for approximately 150 TCR beta chains.

This chain joins TRBV11-2 and TRBJ2-5, with TRBD1 identical over 9 bases. The sample taken for sequencing was PBMCs. This receptor was identified in a boy aged 5-17 years in good health and CMV-seronegative. CDR3 DNA: TGTGCCAGCAGCTGGGGGAACAGGGGGCGAGAGACCCAGTACTTC. This codes for CASSWGNRGRETQYF.